The rows below give T cell receptor beta chains drawn from one sample of a study of blood T cell repertoires in COVID-19. Clones were read by immunoSEQ multiplex PCR, and TCRdb kept only the in-frame ones, dropping some. The repertoire includes around 220,000 clones, approximately 86% of them detected once, and 1.5% sits in the top ten. The sequencing input was peripheral blood. The source is a man younger than 35 with active or convalescent COVID-19. The CDR3 runs from the conserved cysteine through the conserved F or W. A D gene is named only where the DNA matches it firmly. Size is omitted from some rows. Given values are once, few, many or a class for expanded clones.

abundance	d_gene	v_gene	j_gene	CDR3nt	CDR3aa
-	TRBD2	TRBV5-1	TRBJ2-3	TGCGCCAGCAGCTTGGCGGCTAGCGGGGAAGCGATTTCATACGCGGTTTTT	CASSLAASGEAISYAVF
-	-	TRBV7-6	TRBJ2-2	TGTGCCAGCAGCTCCCCTTACGGGGTAGGGGGTAACACCGGGGAGCTGTTTTTT	CASSSPYGVGGNTGELFF
-	TRBD1	TRBV7-9	TRBJ1-3	TGTGCCAGCAGCTATGGCCGGGACAGGGGACCGGTTGGAAACACCATATATTTT	CASSYGRDRGPVGNTIYF
-	TRBD2	TRBV10-1	TRBJ2-3	TGCGCCAGCAGTGGAGAGCGGGAGGGTAGCACAGATACGCAGTATTTT	CASSGEREGSTDTQYF
-	-	TRBV27	TRBJ2-5	TGTGCCAGCAGTTTCAACAGGGTTCAAGAGACCCAGTACTTC	CASSFNRVQETQYF
-	-	TRBV7-8	TRBJ1-2	TGTGCCAGCAGCTTAGGAAGGGGCAGGGTCTATGGCTACACCTTC	CASSLGRGRVYGYTF
-	TRBD2	TRBV6-5	TRBJ2-7	TGTGCCAGCAGTTACTCCCTAGCGGCCTCCTACGAGCAGTACTTC	CASSYSLAASYEQYF
-	-	TRBV6-5	TRBJ2-7	TGTGCCAGCAGCAGATCGCTCACCTACGAGCAGTACTTC	CASSRSLTYEQYF
-	TRBD1	TRBV14	TRBJ2-7	TGTGCCAGCAGCCAAGGGACAGGGATTCTTCTTAAGGCCTACGAGCAGTACTTC	CASSQGTGILLKAYEQYF
-	-	TRBV7-6	TRBJ2-1	TGTGCCAGCAGCTTAGACCACCCTGCGGGCCTCTCCTACAATGAGCAGTTCTTC	CASSLDHPAGLSYNEQFF
-	-	TRBV6-1	TRBJ2-7	TGTGCCAGCAGTGAAAGTCGTGCCGGGCAGTACTTC	CASSESRAGQYF
-	TRBD1	TRBV6-1	TRBJ1-1	TGTGCCAGCAGGGCTACAGGGGGAACTGAAGCTTTCTTT	CASRATGGTEAFF
-	TRBD1	TRBV10-1	TRBJ2-1	TGCGCCAGCAGTGATGGGACAGGGGGCCCCACCAATGAGCAGTTCTTC	CASSDGTGGPTNEQFF
-	-	TRBV7-2	TRBJ2-7	TGTCCCACACCCTCCCCGGCTAGCGTCGAATACGAGCAGTACTTC	CPTPSPASVEYEQYF
-	-	TRBV6-2/TRBV6-3	TRBJ1-5	TGTGCCAGCAGCCTCCCGGGGTCCAGCAATCAGCCCCAGCATTTT	CASSLPGSSNQPQHF
-	TRBD1	TRBV5-4	TRBJ2-5	TGTGCCAGCAGTTTGACCGGACAGGGGCAAGAGACCCAGTACTTC	CASSLTGQGQETQYF
-	-	TRBV19	TRBJ2-3	TGTGCCAGTAGTGTCGGGACTAGCACAGATACGCAGTATTTT	CASSVGTSTDTQYF
once	TRBD1	TRBV5-1	TRBJ2-7	TGCGCCAGCAGCTTGGGGACAGGGAAGGCCGAGCAGTACTTC	CASSLGTGKAEQYF
-	-	TRBV6-5	TRBJ2-7	TGTGCCAGCAGTTACTCGGTAGGGGAAGCCTACGAGCAGTACTTC	CASSYSVGEAYEQYF
-	TRBD1	TRBV5-1	TRBJ2-5	TGCGCCAGCAGCGCAATCGCCGGGACAGCACAAGAGACCCAGTACTTC	CASSAIAGTAQETQYF
-	TRBD1	TRBV7-2	TRBJ2-7	TGTGCCAGCAGCGGGTGGGACAGGGGGAGGGAGCAGTACTTC	CASSGWDRGREQYF
-	-	TRBV21-1	TRBJ1-1	TGTGCCAGCAGCAAAGGGACAGGGGAGGCGATGAACACTGAAGCTTTCTTT	CASSKGTGEAMNTEAFF
-	TRBD2	TRBV18	TRBJ2-4	TGTGCCAGCTCACCACTCCCGGGACTAGCGGGGACAGCCAAAAACATTCAGTACTTC	CASSPLPGLAGTAKNIQYF
-	-	TRBV7-2	TRBJ1-5	TGTGCCAGCAGCTTGCAGCCACAGGTCGGGAGTCAGCCCCAGCATTTT	CASSLQPQVGSQPQHF
-	-	TRBV4-1	TRBJ2-7	TGCGCCAGCAGCCAAGAGATCGTTTCTACCTACGAGCAGTACTTC	CASSQEIVSTYEQYF
-	TRBD2	TRBV4-1	TRBJ2-3	TGCGCCAGCACCGCGGGGACTAGCGGGACGGATACGCAGTATTTT	CASTAGTSGTDTQYF
-	-	TRBV5-8	TRBJ2-3	TGTGCCAGCAGCTTGGCCGAGTCGAGGCAGTATTTT	CASSLAESRQYF
-	TRBD1	TRBV6-5	TRBJ2-2	TGTGCCAGCAGCCGACAGGGGGCCGACACCGGGGAGCTGTTTTTT	CASSRQGADTGELFF
-	-	TRBV5-6	TRBJ2-7	TGTGCCAGCAGCTTGGTTTACAGGGAAAGTTCCTACGAGCAGTACTTC	CASSLVYRESSYEQYF
-	-	TRBV30	TRBJ2-3	TGTGCCTGGAGTGTACAGGCTATGGGGGGGCAGTATTTT	CAWSVQAMGGQYF
once	-	TRBV9	TRBJ2-2	TGTGCCAGCAGCGCAACAGGGATGAACACCGGGGAGCTGTTTTTT	CASSATGMNTGELFF